The rows below give T cell receptor beta chains drawn from one sample of a study of post-analysis software for immune sequencing data. TCRdb analysed the PCR reads with MiXCR anew, one entry per CDR3 protein. This repertoire shows almost 700,000 distinct CDR3 sequences, 55% to 70% found once; its top ten account for roughly 12%. The specimen was blood. The receptors here all came from a girl aged 2-15 years with multiple sclerosis. Both conserved end residues are part of each CDR3. A D gene is named only where the DNA matches it firmly. Size values are once, few and many counts, or a class for expanded clones, and some rows have none.

>TRBJ2-3|TRBV6-2/TRBV6-3|.|TRBD2
CASSRTSSGRPDTQYF
TGTGCCAGCAGCCGTACATCCAGCGGGAGGCCAGATACGCAGTATTTT
>TRBJ2-3|TRBV9|.|.
CASSVASSTDTQYF
TGTGCCAGCAGCGTAGCCAGCAGCACAGATACGCAGTATTTT
>TRBJ2-7|TRBV10-3|.|.
CAISEFQDSYEQYF
TGTGCCATCAGTGAGTTCCAGGACTCCTACGAGCAGTACTTC
>TRBJ1-2|TRBV7-2|few|TRBD1
CASSPQTGQGVAYGYTF
TGTGCCAGCAGCCCGCAAACTGGGCAGGGGGTGGCCTATGGCTACACCTTC
>TRBJ1-4|TRBV6-5|once|.
CASRRDINEKLFF
TGTGCCAGCCGCCGGGACATTAATGAAAAACTGTTTTTT
>TRBJ2-1|TRBV7-2|.|TRBD1
CASSLDRDRGRNEQFF
TGTGCCAGCAGCTTAGATCGGGACAGGGGGCGAAATGAGCAGTTCTTC
>TRBJ2-3|TRBV7-2|.|.
CASSLFLTDTQYF
TGTGCCAGCAGCTTGTTCCTGACAGATACGCAGTATTTT
>TRBJ2-1|TRBV12-3/TRBV12-4|.|.
CASSFQGTYNEQFF
TGTGCCAGCAGTTTTCAGGGAACCTACAATGAGCAGTTCTTC
>TRBJ2-7|TRBV15|.|.
CATSRAGVHEQYF
TGTGCCACCAGCAGAGCGGGGGTCCACGAGCAGTACTTC
>TRBJ2-1|TRBV20-1|.|TRBD2
CSARGLASEQFF
TGCAGTGCTAGAGGACTAGCGTCTGAGCAGTTCTTC
>TRBJ2-7|TRBV30|.|TRBD2
CAWASRLAGGPGDEQYF
TGTGCCTGGGCGTCGAGACTAGCGGGAGGGCCCGGGGACGAGCAGTACTTC
>TRBJ1-4|TRBV7-2|.|.
CASSRQGGTGEKLFF
TGTGCCAGCAGCCGCCAAGGGGGAACCGGTGAAAAACTGTTTTTT
>TRBJ1-2|TRBV29-1|once|TRBD1
CSVSDRVGGYTF
TGCAGCGTCAGTGACAGGGTGGGGGGCTACACCTTC
>TRBJ2-4|TRBV6-5|.|.
CASSPLGGRKNIQYF
TGTGCCAGCAGCCCCCTAGGGGGACGGAAAAACATTCAGTACTTC
>TRBJ2-7|TRBV7-8|few|.
CASSPNQVYEQYF
TGTGCCAGCAGCCCCAACCAAGTCTACGAGCAGTACTTC
>TRBJ1-2|TRBV6-2/TRBV6-3|.|.
CASAIQGYGYTF
TGTGCCAGCGCCATACAGGGATATGGCTACACCTTC
>TRBJ2-3|TRBV7-9|.|TRBD2
CASSRTSATADTQYF
TGTGCCAGCTCCAGGACTAGCGCCACAGCGGATACGCAGTATTTT
>TRBJ2-2|TRBV5-1|.|.
CASSPGAYTGELFF
TGCGCCAGCAGCCCGGGGGCCTACACCGGGGAGCTGTTTTTT
>TRBJ2-3|TRBV9|.|TRBD2
CASSGLAGPSTDTQYF
TGTGCCAGCAGTGGCTTAGCGGGACCAAGCACAGATACGCAGTATTTT
>TRBJ2-3|TRBV20-1|.|.
CSARAGVSTDTQYF
TGCAGTGCTAGAGCGGGAGTTAGCACAGATACGCAGTATTTT
>TRBJ1-2|TRBV6-5|.|.
CASSYSRASYGYTF
TGTGCCAGCAGTTACTCGCGGGCGAGTTATGGCTACACCTTC
>TRBJ2-7|TRBV29-1|.|TRBD2
CSVGGGDSYEQYF
TGCAGCGTTGGTGGGGGGGACTCCTACGAGCAGTACTTC
>TRBJ2-3|TRBV5-1|.|TRBD2
CASSPGLAITDTQYF
TGCGCCAGCAGTCCGGGACTAGCGATCACAGATACGCAGTATTTT
>TRBJ2-1|TRBV5-1|.|TRBD2
CASSPAGAHNEQFF
TGCGCCAGCAGCCCAGCGGGGGCGCACAATGAGCAGTTCTTC
>TRBJ2-6|TRBV15|.|TRBD1
CATSRELVGQVSGANVLTF
TGTGCCACCAGCAGAGAGTTGGTAGGACAGGTCTCTGGGGCCAACGTCCTGACTTTC
>TRBJ2-2|TRBV13|.|.
CASTAGLTNTGELFF
TGTGCCAGCACCGCGGGACTTACCAACACCGGGGAGCTGTTTTTT
>TRBJ2-3|TRBV12-3/TRBV12-4|.|TRBD2
CASTLAGGRQYF
TGTGCCAGCACTTTAGCGGGGGGGAGGCAGTATTTT
>TRBJ1-2|TRBV4-2|.|TRBD1
CASSQDQRTGNYGYTF
TGTGCCAGCAGCCAAGATCAAAGGACAGGGAACTATGGCTACACCTTC
>TRBJ2-7|TRBV28|few|.
CASSPAGDRAPEQYF
TGTGCCAGCAGTCCAGCGGGGGACAGGGCCCCCGAGCAGTACTTC
>TRBJ2-3|TRBV5-5|.|.
CASSFGQFFTDTQYF
TGTGCCAGCAGCTTCGGACAGTTCTTCACAGATACGCAGTATTTT
>TRBJ2-3|TRBV29-1|few|.
CSVEQGTDTQYF
TGCAGCGTTGAGCAGGGAACAGATACGCAGTATTTT